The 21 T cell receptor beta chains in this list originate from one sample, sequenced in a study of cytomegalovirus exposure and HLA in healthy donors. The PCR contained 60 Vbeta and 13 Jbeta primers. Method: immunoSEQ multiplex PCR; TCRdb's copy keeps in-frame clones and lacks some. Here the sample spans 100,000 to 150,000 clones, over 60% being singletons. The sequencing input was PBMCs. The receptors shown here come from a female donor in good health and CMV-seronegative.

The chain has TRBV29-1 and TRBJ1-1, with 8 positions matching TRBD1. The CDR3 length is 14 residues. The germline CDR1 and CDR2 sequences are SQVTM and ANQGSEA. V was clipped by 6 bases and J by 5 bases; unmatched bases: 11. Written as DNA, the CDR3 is TGCAGCGTCCTAGGGCAGGGGGCGCGTACTGAAGCTTTCTTT. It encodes CSVLGQGARTEAFF.

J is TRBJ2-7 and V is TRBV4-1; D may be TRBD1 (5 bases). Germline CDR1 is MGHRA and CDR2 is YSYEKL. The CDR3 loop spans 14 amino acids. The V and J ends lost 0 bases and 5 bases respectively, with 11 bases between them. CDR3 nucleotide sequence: TGCGCCAGCAGCCAAGATCCCGGCAGGGACGAGCAGTACTTC. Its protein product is CASSQDPGRDEQYF.

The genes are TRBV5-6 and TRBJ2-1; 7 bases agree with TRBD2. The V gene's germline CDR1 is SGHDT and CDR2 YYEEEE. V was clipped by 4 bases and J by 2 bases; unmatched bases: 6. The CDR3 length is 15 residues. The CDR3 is CASSRLAFPYNEQFF. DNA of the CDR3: TGTGCCAGCAGCCGACTAGCATTCCCCTACAATGAGCAGTTCTTC. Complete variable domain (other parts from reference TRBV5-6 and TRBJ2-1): DAGVTQSPTHLIKTRGQQVTLRCSPKSGHDTVSWYQQALGQGPQFIFQYYEEEERQRGNFPDRFSGHQFPNYSSELNVNALLLGDSALYLCASSRLAFPYNEQFFGPGTRLTVL.

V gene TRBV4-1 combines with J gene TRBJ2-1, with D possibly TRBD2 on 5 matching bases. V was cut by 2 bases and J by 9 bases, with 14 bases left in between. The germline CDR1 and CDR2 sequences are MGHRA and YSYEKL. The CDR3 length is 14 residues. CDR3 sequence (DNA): TGCGCCAGCAGCCAAACGGACGCCCGGGGTGAGCAGTTCTTC. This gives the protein CASSQTDARGEQFF.

CDR3 region: CASSWREGYGYTF. The CDR3 nucleotides read TGCGCCAGCAGCTGGCGGGAGGGCTATGGCTACACCTTC. This chain connects TRBV5-1 to TRBJ1-2; no clear D. Germline CDR1 and CDR2: SGHRS and YFSETQ. Trimming left V 3 bases short and J 4 bases short, with 10 bases between. The CDR3 consists of 13 residues.

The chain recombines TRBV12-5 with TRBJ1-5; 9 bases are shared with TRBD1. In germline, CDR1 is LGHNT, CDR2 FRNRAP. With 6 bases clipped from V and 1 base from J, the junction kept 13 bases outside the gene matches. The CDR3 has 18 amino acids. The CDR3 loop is CASGAGQGYLGSNQPQHF. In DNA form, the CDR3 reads TGTGCTAGTGGAGCGGGACAGGGATATTTGGGAAGCAATCAGCCCCAGCATTTT. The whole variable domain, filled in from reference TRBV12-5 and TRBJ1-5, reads DARVTQTPRHKVTEMGQEVTMRCQPILGHNTVFWYRQTMMQGLELLAYFRNRAPLDDSGMPKDRFSAEMPDATLATLKIQPSEPRDSAVYFCASGAGQGYLGSNQPQHFGDGTRLSIL.

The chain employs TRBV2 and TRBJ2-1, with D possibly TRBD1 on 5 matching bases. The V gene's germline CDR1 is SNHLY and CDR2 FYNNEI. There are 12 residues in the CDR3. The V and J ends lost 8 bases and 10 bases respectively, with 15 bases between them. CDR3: CASGRENREQFF. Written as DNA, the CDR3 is TGTGCCAGCGGCAGGGAAAATAGAGAGCAGTTCTTC.

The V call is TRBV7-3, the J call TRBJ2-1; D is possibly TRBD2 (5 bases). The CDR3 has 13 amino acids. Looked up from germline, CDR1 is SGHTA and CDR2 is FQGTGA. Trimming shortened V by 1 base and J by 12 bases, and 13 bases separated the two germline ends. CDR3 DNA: TGTGCCAGCAGCTTAAATATCTGGACTTCGCAGTTCTTC. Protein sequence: CASSLNIWTSQFF.

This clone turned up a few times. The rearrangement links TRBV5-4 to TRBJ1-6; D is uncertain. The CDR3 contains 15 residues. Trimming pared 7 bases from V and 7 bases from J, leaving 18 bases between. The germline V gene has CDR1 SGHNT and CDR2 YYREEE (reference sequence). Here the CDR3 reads CASQLGMFGNSPLHF. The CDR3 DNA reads TGTGCCAGCCAACTAGGGATGTTTGGCAATTCACCCCTCCACTTT.

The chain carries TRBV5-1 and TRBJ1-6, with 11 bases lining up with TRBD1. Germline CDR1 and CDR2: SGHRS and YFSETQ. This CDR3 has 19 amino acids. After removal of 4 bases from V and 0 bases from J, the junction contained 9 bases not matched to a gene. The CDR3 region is CASSAGTGGSSSYNSPLHF. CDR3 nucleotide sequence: TGCGCCAGCAGCGCCGGGACAGGGGGGTCCAGCTCCTATAATTCACCCCTCCACTTT.

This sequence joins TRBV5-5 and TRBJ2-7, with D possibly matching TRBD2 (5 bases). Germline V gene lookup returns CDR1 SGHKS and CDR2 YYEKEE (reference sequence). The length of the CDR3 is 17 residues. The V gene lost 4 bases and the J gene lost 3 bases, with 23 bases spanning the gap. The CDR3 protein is CASSRTTSLAKYYEQYF. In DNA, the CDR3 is TGTGCCAGCAGCAGAACAACCTCGCTAGCCAAGTACTACGAGCAGTACTTC.

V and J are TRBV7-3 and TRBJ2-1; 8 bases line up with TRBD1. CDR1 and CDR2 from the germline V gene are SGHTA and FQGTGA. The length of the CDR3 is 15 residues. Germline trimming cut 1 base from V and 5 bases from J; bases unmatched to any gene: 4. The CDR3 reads CASSLRGQGNNEQFF. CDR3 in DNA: TGTGCCAGCAGCTTAAGAGGACAGGGTAACAATGAGCAGTTCTTC. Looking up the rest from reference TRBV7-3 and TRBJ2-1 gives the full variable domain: GAGVSQTPSNKVTEKGKYVELRCDPISGHTALYWYRQSLGQGPEFLIYFQGTGAADDSGLPNDRFFAVRPEGSVSTLKIQRTERGDSAVYLCASSLRGQGNNEQFFGPGTRLTVL.

The CDR3 protein is CASRPREREKLFF. In DNA form, the CDR3 reads TGTGCCAGCAGGCCTAGGGAGCGAGAAAAACTGTTTTTT. The chain carries TRBV7-3 and TRBJ1-4; D is ambiguous. Looked up from germline, CDR1 is SGHTA and CDR2 is FQGTGA. Trimming left V 6 bases short and J 8 bases short, with 13 bases between. This CDR3 comprises 13 residues.

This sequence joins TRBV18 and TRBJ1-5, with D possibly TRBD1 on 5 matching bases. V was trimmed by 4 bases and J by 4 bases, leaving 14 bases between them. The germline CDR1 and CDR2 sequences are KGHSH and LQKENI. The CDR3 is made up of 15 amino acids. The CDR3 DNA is TGTGCCAGCTCACTACCTGGGGGGGGAAATCAGCCCCAGCATTTT. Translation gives CASSLPGGGNQPQHF.

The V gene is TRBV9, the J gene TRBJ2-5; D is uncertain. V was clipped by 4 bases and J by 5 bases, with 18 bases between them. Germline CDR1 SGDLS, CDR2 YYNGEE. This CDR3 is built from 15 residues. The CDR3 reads CASSRRNFPGETQYF. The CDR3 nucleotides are TGTGCCAGCAGCCGACGTAACTTCCCAGGCGAGACCCAGTACTTC.

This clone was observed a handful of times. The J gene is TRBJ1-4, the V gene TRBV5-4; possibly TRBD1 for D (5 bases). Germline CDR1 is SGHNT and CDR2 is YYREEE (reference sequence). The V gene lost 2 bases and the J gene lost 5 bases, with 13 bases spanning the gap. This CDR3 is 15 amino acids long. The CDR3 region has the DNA TGTGCCAGCAGCTTCTGGAGACAGTCAAATGAAAAACTGTTTTTT. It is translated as CASSFWRQSNEKLFF. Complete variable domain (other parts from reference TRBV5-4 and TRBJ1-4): ETGVTQSPTHLIKTRGQQVTLRCSSQSGHNTVSWYQQALGQGPQFIFQYYREEENGRGNFPPRFSGLQFPNYSSELNVNALELDDSALYLCASSFWRQSNEKLFFGSGTQLSVL.

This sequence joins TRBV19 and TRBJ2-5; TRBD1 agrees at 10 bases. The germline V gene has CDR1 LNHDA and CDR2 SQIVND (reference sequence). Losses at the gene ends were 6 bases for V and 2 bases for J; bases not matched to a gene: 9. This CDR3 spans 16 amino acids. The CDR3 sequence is CASSSVGDRGQETQYF. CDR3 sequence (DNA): TGTGCCAGTAGCAGCGTCGGGGACAGGGGACAAGAGACCCAGTACTTC.

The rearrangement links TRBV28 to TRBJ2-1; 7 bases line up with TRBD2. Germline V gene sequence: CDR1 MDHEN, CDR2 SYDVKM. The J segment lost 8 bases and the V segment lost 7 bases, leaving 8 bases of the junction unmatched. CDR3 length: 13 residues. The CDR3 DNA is TGTGCCAGCATGGAGGGAGGGCCCTATGAGCAGTTCTTC. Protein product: CASMEGGPYEQFF. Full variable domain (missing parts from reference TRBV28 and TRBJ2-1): DVKVTQSSRYLVKRTGEKVFLECVQDMDHENMFWYRQDPGLGLRLIYFSYDVKMKEKGDIPEGYSVSREKKERFSLILESASTNQTSMYLCASMEGGPYEQFFGPGTRLTVL.

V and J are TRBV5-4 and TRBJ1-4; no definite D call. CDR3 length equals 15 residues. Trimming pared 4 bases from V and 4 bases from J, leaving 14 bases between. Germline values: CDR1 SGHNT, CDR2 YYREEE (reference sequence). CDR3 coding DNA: TGTGCCAGCAGCCGATCTGGCGGTCTTAATGAAAAACTGTTTTTT. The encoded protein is CASSRSGGLNEKLFF. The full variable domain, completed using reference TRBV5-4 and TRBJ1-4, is ETGVTQSPTHLIKTRGQQVTLRCSSQSGHNTVSWYQQALGQGPQFIFQYYREEENGRGNFPPRFSGLQFPNYSSELNVNALELDDSALYLCASSRSGGLNEKLFFGSGTQLSVL.

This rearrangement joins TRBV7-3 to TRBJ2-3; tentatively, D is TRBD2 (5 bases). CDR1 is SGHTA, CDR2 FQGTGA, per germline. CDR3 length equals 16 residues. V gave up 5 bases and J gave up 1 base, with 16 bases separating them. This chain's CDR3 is CASSPRAVVGTDTQYF. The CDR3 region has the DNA TGTGCCAGCAGCCCGCGGGCGGTGGTAGGCACAGATACGCAGTATTTT.

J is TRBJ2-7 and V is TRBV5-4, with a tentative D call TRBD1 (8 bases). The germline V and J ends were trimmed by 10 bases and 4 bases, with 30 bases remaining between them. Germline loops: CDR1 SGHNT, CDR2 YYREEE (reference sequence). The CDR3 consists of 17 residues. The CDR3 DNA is TGTGCCGGCAAGAAGGGGACAGGCCCTCAAGCGGGATACGAGCAGTACTTC. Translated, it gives CAGKKGTGPQAGYEQYF. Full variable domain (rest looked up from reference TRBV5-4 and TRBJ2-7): ETGVTQSPTHLIKTRGQQVTLRCSSQSGHNTVSWYQQALGQGPQFIFQYYREEENGRGNFPPRFSGLQFPNYSSELNVNALELDDSALYLCAGKKGTGPQAGYEQYFGPGTRLTVT.